This paragraph covers one T cell receptor beta chain sequence. These data are taken from a study of control samples from healthy donors and cancer patients. Using immunoSEQ multiplex PCR, the repertoire was profiled, and TCRdb retains in-frame clones only, with some absent. The profile shows about 160,000 clones, just over 95% of them singletons. Trimming cost V 4 bases and J 7 bases, with 18 bases left between them. This CDR3 has 16 amino acids. Per germline, CDR1 SGHRS and CDR2 YFSETQ. This clonotype was obtained from a woman aged 30 to 39 in good health. The rearrangement joins TRBV5-1 to TRBJ1-6; the D is unclear. The sequenced material came from blood. The CDR3 region is CASSPIPTLGNSPLHF. CDR3 bases: TGCGCCAGCAGCCCCATCCCTACCCTCGGAAATTCACCCCTCCACTTT.